The entry that follows covers one TCR beta chain sequence. Its matching antigen is unknown. This clone may be a read error of a much larger clone one base away. CDR1 and CDR2 (germline): MDHEN, SYDVKM. With 2 bases clipped from V and 3 bases from J, the junction kept 0 bases outside the gene matches. This CDR3 region has 15 residues. TCR beta cDNA libraries included unique molecular identifiers. T cells numbering about 0.85 to 10 million gave rise to around 500,000 cDNA molecules. One entry per CDR3 protein results from TCRdb running MiXCR on the PCR reads. The table shows around 180,000 distinct CDR3 sequences, with over 25% occurring only once. The data were taken from a study of post-analysis software for immune sequencing data. Study in general: Included among the disease courses, which were recorded for the cohort, were relapsing-remitting, secondary progressive and progressive-relapsing multiple sclerosis.

Findings and limits, study-wide: Compared with controls, patients showed significantly lower normalized Chao1 diversity. Higher frequency in patients than in controls was seen for roughly five TRBV segments, with TRBV5-6, TRBV5-1 and TRBV20-1 among them. Same-batch samples co-clustered strongly by F measure.

The TCR originated in a girl between 5 and 17 years old with multiple sclerosis. Sequencing was done on a sample of blood. The chain has TRBV28 and TRBJ2-7, with 14 bases identical to TRBD2. DNA for the CDR3: TGTGCCAGCAGTTTAGGGACTAGCGGGGGCTACGAGCAGTACTTC. This codes for CASSLGTSGGYEQYF.